This T cell receptor (beta chain) was profiled in a study of radiation and T cells in renal cell carcinoma. Overall study context: Nephrectomy followed 15 Gy stereotactic body radiation by 4 weeks.

The table came from immunoSEQ multiplex PCR; TCRdb's copy has only in-frame clones and leaves some out. The data hold 70,000 to 80,000 clones, with 80% to 90% observed a single time. Germline V CDR1 and CDR2: LNHDA, SQIVND (reference sequence). The CDR3 extends over 14 amino acids. Trimming removed 5 bases from V and 5 bases from J, with 12 bases in between. On this clone itself: The antigen is unknown.

Time point described: blood 2 weeks post-SBRT. The sample's treatment: 15 Gy SBRT to primary tumor, nephrectomy 4 weeks later. Points from the study as a whole: From baseline, blood top tumor clonotypes peaked at 2 weeks post-radiation.

The receptor was derived from a woman in her forties or fifties with renal cell carcinoma. The sequences come from blood, collected from a patient whose treatment included radiotherapy and nephrectomy. The chain has TRBV19 and TRBJ2-2; D might be TRBD2 (5 bases). CDR3 sequence: CASSLRTGTGELFF. For the CDR3, the DNA is TGTGCCAGTAGTCTTCGGACTGGGACCGGGGAGCTGTTTTTT.